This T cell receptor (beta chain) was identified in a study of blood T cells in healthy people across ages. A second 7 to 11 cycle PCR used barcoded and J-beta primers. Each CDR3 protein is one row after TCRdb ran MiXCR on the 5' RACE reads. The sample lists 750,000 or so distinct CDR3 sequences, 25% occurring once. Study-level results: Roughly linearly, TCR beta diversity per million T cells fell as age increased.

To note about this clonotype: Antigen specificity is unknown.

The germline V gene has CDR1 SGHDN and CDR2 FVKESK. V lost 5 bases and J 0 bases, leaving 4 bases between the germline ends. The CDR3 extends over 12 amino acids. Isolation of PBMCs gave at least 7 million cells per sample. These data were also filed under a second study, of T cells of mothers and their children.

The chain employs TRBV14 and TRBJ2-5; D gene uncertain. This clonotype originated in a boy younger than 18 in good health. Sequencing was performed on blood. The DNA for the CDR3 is TGTGCCAGCAGCATCTACCAAGAGACCCAGTACTTC. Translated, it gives CASSIYQETQYF.